The 27 T cell receptor beta chains reported below all come from one sample, sequenced in a study of OX40 agonist ivuxolimab in advanced cancers. Data came from immunoSEQ multiplex PCR; TCRdb stores just in-frame clones and leaves some out. Of roughly 70,000 clones in the sample, roughly 80% were seen once. The sample in question was CD4+ or CD8+ T cells sorted from blood, obtained in a trial of the OX40 agonist ivuxolimab. These receptors were obtained from an adult with an advanced solid tumor such as melanoma, head and neck, liver or kidney cancer.

This chain connects TRBV4-1 to TRBJ1-5, with TRBD1 identical over 9 bases. Germline trimming cut 5 bases from V and 5 bases from J; bases unmatched to any gene: 10. The germline V gene has CDR1 MGHRA and CDR2 YSYEKL. The CDR3 runs to 16 residues. The CDR3 region has the DNA TGCGCCAGCAGCAAATTCGCCGGGACAGGGTATCAGCCCCAGCATTTT. It is translated as CASSKFAGTGYQPQHF.

This rearrangement joins TRBV27 to TRBJ2-7, with D perhaps assigned TRBD1 or TRBD2 (5 bases each). V lost 5 bases, J lost 1 base, and 24 bases lay in between. The CDR3 length is 18 residues. The germline gives CDR1 MNHEY, CDR2 SMNVEV (reference sequence). CDR3 nucleotide sequence: TGTGCCAGCAGTCGCACCCCCCCCCACGGGGCCTCTTCCTACGAGCAGTACTTC. Its translation: CASSRTPPHGASSYEQYF.

The chain carries TRBV5-4 and TRBJ2-3, with D possibly being TRBD2 (5 bases). With 5 bases removed from V and 6 bases from J, the gap between germline ends came to 16 bases. The CDR3 loop spans 14 amino acids. CDR1 and CDR2 (germline): SGHNT, YYREEE (reference sequence). This CDR3 reads CASRPPTSPDTQYF. DNA for the CDR3: TGTGCCAGCAGGCCACCTACTAGTCCCGATACGCAGTATTTT.

The rearrangement links TRBV4-2 to TRBJ2-1; tentatively, D is TRBD1 (6 bases). The CDR3 consists of 17 residues. Germline V gene data show CDR1 as LGHNA and CDR2 as YNFKEQ. The ends were cut back, 0 bases at V and 0 bases at J, with 12 bases in the middle. CDR3 residues: CASSQDSQGSSYNEQFF. In nucleotides, the CDR3 is TGTGCCAGCAGCCAAGATTCCCAGGGGAGCTCCTACAATGAGCAGTTCTTC.

The chain carries TRBV28 and TRBJ2-7; 9 nucleotides agree with TRBD1. Germline values: CDR1 MDHEN, CDR2 SYDVKM. This CDR3 has 15 residues. J was trimmed by 4 bases and V by 6 bases; bases with no gene match: 10. CDR3 DNA sequence: TGTGCCAGCAGCCGACCGGGACAGGGAAAATACGAGCAGTACTTC. This translates into CASSRPGQGKYEQYF.

The chain carries TRBV21-1 and TRBJ2-7; TRBD1 is taken as the D call from the table, unchecked against the DNA. TRBV21-1 is reported as a pseudogene. This CDR3 comprises 13 residues. The CDR3 bases are TGTGCCAGCAGCAAACCCAGGGTCTACGAGCAGTACTTC. Encoded protein: CASSKPRVYEQYF.

The chain links TRBV7-9 to TRBJ1-6; the D gene is possibly TRBD1 (5 bases). CDR3 length equals 15 residues. The V end was cut by 5 bases, the J end by 7 bases, with 15 bases between. Germline V gene lookup returns CDR1 SEHNR and CDR2 FQNEAQ (reference sequence). The CDR3: CASSLDPRDNSPLHF. The DNA of the CDR3 is TGTGCCAGCAGCCTCGACCCGAGGGACAATTCACCCCTCCACTTT. The whole variable domain, filled in from reference TRBV7-9 and TRBJ1-6, reads DTGVSQNPRHKITKRGQNVTFRCDPISEHNRLYWYRQTLGQGPEFLTYFQNEAQLEKSRLLSDRFSAERPKGSFSTLEIQRTEQGDSAMYLCASSLDPRDNSPLHFGNGTRLTVT.

The gene calls are TRBV27 and TRBJ2-3, with TRBD1 identical over 7 bases. The V gene end was trimmed by 7 bases and the J gene end by 0 bases; junction bases not matched to a gene: 10. CDR1 is MNHEY and CDR2 is SMNVEV in the germline V gene (reference sequence). The CDR3 has 16 amino acids. DNA of the CDR3: TGTGCCAGCACCCTATCTCCGACAGGGAGCACAGATACGCAGTATTTT. The encoded protein is CASTLSPTGSTDTQYF.

V gene TRBV7-8 combines with J gene TRBJ2-7; D perhaps matches TRBD1 (6 bases). Per germline, CDR1 SGHVS and CDR2 FQNEAQ. V was pared by 0 bases and J by 6 bases, with 12 bases between. The CDR3 contains 14 residues. CDR3 DNA: TGTGCCAGCAGCTTAGCGTTCGGCAGGGGCGAGCAGTACTTC. This translates into CASSLAFGRGEQYF.

V gene TRBV30 combines with J gene TRBJ2-5; D is ambiguous. CDR3 length equals 14 residues. V was pared by 7 bases and J by 1 base, with 16 bases between. Germline V CDR1 and CDR2: GTSNPN, SVGIG (reference sequence). The DNA for the CDR3 is TGTGCCTTCCACCGGGCCCCGGGCCAAGAGACCCAGTACTTC. Its protein product is CAFHRAPGQETQYF.

The chain is built from TRBV19 and TRBJ1-5, with D tentatively TRBD1 (5 bases). With 5 bases removed from V and 12 bases from J, the gap between germline ends came to 14 bases. The CDR3 is 12 residues long. The germline V gene encodes CDR1 LNHDA and CDR2 SQIVND (reference sequence). As DNA, the CDR3 is TGTGCCAGTAGTGGAAGAGTAGGGGTCCAGCATTTT. It yields the protein CASSGRVGVQHF.

The chain employs TRBV30 and TRBJ2-3; TRBD2 might be the D (6 bases). This CDR3 region has 15 residues. Germline V gene data show CDR1 as GTSNPN and CDR2 as SVGIG (reference sequence). The V gene lost 1 base and the J gene lost 2 bases, with 13 bases spanning the gap. DNA for the CDR3: TGTGCCTGGAGTGGGAAGCGGGTGGACACAGATACGCAGTATTTT. Its protein product is CAWSGKRVDTDTQYF. The whole variable domain, filled in from reference TRBV30 and TRBJ2-3, reads SQTIHQWPATLVQPVGSPLSLECTVEGTSNPNLYWYRQAAGRGLQLLFYSVGIGQISSEVPQNLSASRPQDRQFILSSKKLLLSDSGFYLCAWSGKRVDTDTQYFGPGTRLTVL.

This rearrangement joins TRBV21-1 to TRBJ2-1; no DNA check was done on the table's D call, TRBD2. TRBV21-1 corresponds to a pseudogene. The length of the CDR3 is 14 residues. Here the CDR3 DNA reads TGTGCCAGCACTAAACATCGACTAGCGGGGGAGCAGTTCTTC. This sequence encodes CASTKHRLAGEQFF.

The chain is built from TRBV5-6 and TRBJ2-7; D remains unclear. The CDR3 sequence is 14 residues long. The germline CDR1 and CDR2 sequences are SGHDT and YYEEEE. The ends were cut back, 1 base at V and 4 bases at J, with 12 bases in the middle. The CDR3 DNA follows: TGTGCCAGCAGCTTGCCGAGTCGGCTTTACGAGCAGTACTTC. The encoded protein is CASSLPSRLYEQYF.

This clone was recorded only once. The CDR3 coding sequence is TGTGCCAGCAGCTTAGGACCGGCGGAAAAACTGTTTTTT. This encodes CASSLGPAEKLFF. The chain is built from TRBV11-3 and TRBJ1-4; D unclear. Between the trimmed V and J ends, which lost 1 base and 8 bases, there was a span of 8 bases. CDR1 and CDR2 from the germline V gene are SGHNT and YENEEA. This CDR3 is built from 13 residues.

This chain connects TRBV4-2 to TRBJ1-1, with 8 bases identical to TRBD1. V shed 2 bases, J shed 1 base, and the junction held 3 bases outside the gene matches. From germline, CDR1 is LGHNA and CDR2 YNFKEQ. The CDR3 length is 15 residues. CDR3 sequence reads: CASSQLDRENTEAFF. CDR3 DNA sequence: TGTGCCAGCAGCCAACTGGACAGGGAGAACACTGAAGCTTTCTTT.

The chain uses TRBV6-1 and TRBJ2-7; TRBD2 is a possible D gene (5 bases). CDR1 is MNHNS and CDR2 is SASEGT in the germline V gene. V lost 6 bases to trimming and J lost 7 bases, with 16 bases between them. The CDR3 sequence is 13 residues long. The DNA for the CDR3 is TGTGCCAGCAGCCACAACGACCGAGGGGAGCAGTACTTC. It encodes CASSHNDRGEQYF.

The chain combines TRBV6-1 with TRBJ1-4; D is uncertain. With 8 bases removed from V and 4 bases from J, the gap between germline ends came to 11 bases. Germline assignment: CDR1 MNHNS and CDR2 SASEGT. The CDR3 is 13 amino acids. The CDR3 here is CASRRGDNEKLFF. CDR3 bases: TGTGCCAGCCGACGCGGGGATAATGAAAAACTGTTTTTT.

The sample holds one count of this clone. The rearrangement joins TRBV28 to TRBJ2-7; 9 bases fit TRBD1. Germline assignment: CDR1 MDHEN and CDR2 SYDVKM. The V gene end was trimmed by 6 bases and the J gene end by 2 bases; junction bases not matched to a gene: 8. The CDR3 has 15 amino acids. CDR3 DNA: TGTGCCAGCAGCAGAACAGGGGGCGCTACCTACGAGCAGTACTTC. It yields the protein CASSRTGGATYEQYF.

A single count supports this clone. The chain is built from TRBV2 and TRBJ1-1; 8 bases align to TRBD1. Germline lookup yields CDR1 SNHLY and CDR2 FYNNEI. The CDR3 consists of 15 residues. Germline trimming cut 5 bases from V and 4 bases from J; bases unmatched to any gene: 9. As DNA, the CDR3 is TGTGCCAGCAGTTCCCGGACAGGGCGGGGCACTGAAGCTTTCTTT. Translating it yields CASSSRTGRGTEAFF.

The chain links TRBV6-6 to TRBJ1-6, with TRBD1 matching 8 bases. The CDR3 sequence is 14 residues long. V trimming: 6 bases; J trimming: 3 bases; junction bases outside the gene matches: 1. Per the germline V gene, CDR1 is MNHNY and CDR2 is SVGAGI (reference sequence). CDR3 coding DNA: TGTGCCAGCAGGGGACAGGTCTATAATTCACCCCTCCACTTT. Protein product: CASRGQVYNSPLHF.

This chain joins TRBV5-1 and TRBJ1-4; TRBD1 might be the D (5 bases). Trimming stripped 4 bases from V and 4 bases from J, with 11 bases between. The germline V gene has CDR1 SGHRS and CDR2 YFSETQ. The CDR3 totals 14 residues. The CDR3 protein is CASSEGPVNEKLFF. CDR3 bases: TGCGCCAGCAGCGAGGGACCAGTTAATGAAAAACTGTTTTTT.

The chain has TRBV19 and TRBJ1-4; a weak D match, TRBD1 (5 bases). Germline CDR1 LNHDA, CDR2 SQIVND (reference sequence). CDR3 length equals 16 residues. Trimming took 7 bases from V and 10 from J, leaving 25 bases between them. DNA of the CDR3: TGTGCCAGTACCGACTTGAGGGGACCAGATCGAGGAAAACTGTTTTTT. This gives the protein CASTDLRGPDRGKLFF. The whole variable domain, remainder taken from reference TRBV19 and TRBJ1-4, is DGGITQSPKYLFRKEGQNVTLSCEQNLNHDAMYWYRQDPGQGLRLIYYSQIVNDFQKGDIAEGYSVSREKKESFPLTVTSAQKNPTAFYLCASTDLRGPDRGKLFFGSGTQLSVL.

The chain joins TRBV19 to TRBJ1-1; possibly TRBD1 for D (5 bases). With 2 bases removed from V and 6 bases from J, the gap between germline ends came to 13 bases. CDR3 length equals 14 residues. CDR1 LNHDA and CDR2 SQIVND come from the germline V gene (reference sequence). CDR3 sequence: CASSINPGRAEAFF. CDR3 DNA sequence: TGTGCCAGTAGTATAAACCCGGGGCGCGCTGAAGCTTTCTTT.

This clone was picked up one time. The V call is TRBV28, the J call TRBJ2-7; D possibly corresponds to TRBD2 (6 bases). Deletions cut 6 bases from V and 3 bases from J, with 15 bases between. The CDR3 loop spans 14 amino acids. Germline V lookup: CDR1 MDHEN, CDR2 SYDVKM. In DNA form, the CDR3 reads TGTGCCAGCAGGGGGGGTCCTAGGGTCTACGAGCAGTACTTC. Its protein is CASRGGPRVYEQYF.

This clone has just a few counts. The chain employs TRBV11-1 and TRBJ1-1; D is unresolved. The CDR3 contains 15 residues. Trimming left V 0 bases short and J 3 bases short, with 11 bases between. CDR1 and CDR2 (germline): SGHAT, FQDESV (reference sequence). The CDR3 here is CASSLALGADTEAFF. DNA for the CDR3: TGTGCCAGCAGCTTAGCGCTCGGAGCGGACACTGAAGCTTTCTTT.

The V gene is TRBV5-4, the J gene TRBJ2-4; 11 nucleotides match TRBD1. Germline loops: CDR1 SGHNT, CDR2 YYREEE (reference sequence). This CDR3 comprises 17 residues. After removal of 2 bases from V and 2 bases from J, the junction contained 6 bases not matched to a gene. CDR3 residues: CASSLGDRGNSKNIQYF. CDR3 DNA: TGTGCCAGCAGCTTAGGGGACAGGGGGAATTCCAAAAACATTCAGTACTTC.